The clone carrying this TCR beta chain was found once. Its specificity is not known. FACS sorted CD4+ or CD8+ T cells into CD45RA+ naive and CD45RO+ memory. This sample is part of a study of regulatory dendritic cells for organ transplantation. Repertoires were generated with immunoSEQ multiplex PCR, while TCRdb's copy carries only in-frame clones and drops some. The repertoire consists of approximately 28,000 clones, with roughly 85% occurring once and the leading ten covering roughly 0.4%. With 5 bases clipped from V and 6 bases from J, the junction kept 2 bases outside the gene matches. The germline gives CDR1 MNHNS, CDR2 SASEGT. The CDR3 length is 14 residues. Study results and caveats: Alloreactive memory CD8+ T cell pools varied considerably between individuals. Mature dendritic cells appeared to drive more memory CD8+ clonal expansion than regulatory ones.

This TCR was sampled from a human donor in good health. Material: naive CD8+ T cells from blood. This sample's subset: CD45RA+ naive T cells. The rearrangement uses TRBV6-1 and TRBJ2-1; TRBD2 aligns across 12 bases. The CDR3 nucleotides read TGTGCCAGCAGTTCTAGCGGGGGGGCCAATGAGCAGTTCTTC. Its translation: CASSSSGGANEQFF.